This T cell receptor (beta chain) derives from a study of blood T cell dynamics during melanoma immunotherapy. On the study more broadly: Patients with metastatic melanoma got pembrolizumab or nivolumab-ipilimumab as first-line care.

Regarding time point: pre-treatment baseline. Samples come from before therapy and from week 3 after the first blockade cycle. Patients had no prior systemic cancer treatment, immunosuppressants or other active cancers. The J segment lost 3 bases and the V segment lost 6 bases, leaving 7 bases of the junction unmatched. The CDR3 is made up of 14 amino acids. Germline lookup yields CDR1 MNHNY and CDR2 SVGAGI (reference sequence). Assay used: immunoSEQ multiplex PCR; TCRdb lists only in-frame clones, some missing. The top ten clones hold approximately 12% of a sample with approximately 6,500 clones, about nine tenths of them seen once.

This sequence was found in a human donor with melanoma. The V and J genes are TRBV6-6 and TRBJ2-7; 8 bases match TRBD1. Sequenced material: cell-free DNA from blood, taken from a patient treated with checkpoint blockade. The CDR3 DNA follows: TGTGCCAGCAGCCTTCGACAGGGGAGCTACGAGCAGTACTTC. It is translated as CASSLRQGSYEQYF.